This T cell receptor beta chain was retrieved from a study of human T cells and chemical hapten exposure. Overall study: Weekly scalp doses of diphenylcyclopropenone were given to patients during the approximately 23-week study. Patients, chiefly female, had alopecia areata, totalis or universalis.

Time point indicated: patch test 2, 6 weeks after DPC sensitization. Treatment reported: therapeutic diphenylcyclopropenone sensitization with weekly scalp DPC. Before extraction, the whole blood was not fractionated, and total RNA was taken from it. Study-wide results and limits: The donors suffered from alopecia, so their immune response may not match that of healthy people.

CDR3 length: 12 amino acids. Trimming took 6 bases from V and 6 from J, leaving 6 bases between them. Germline CDR1 MNHEY, CDR2 SMNVEV (reference sequence). From the RACE reads, TCRdb called clonotypes with MiXCR, one entry per CDR3 protein. Of more than 90,000 distinct CDR3 sequences detected, 11% appear once; the ten largest clones hold around 3%. A few counts support this clonotype. Its specificity is not known. The gene calls are TRBV27 and TRBJ1-6; D may be TRBD1 (5 bases). The clonotype originates from a woman aged 40-49 years with alopecia areata. Some clones in this sample may be carry-over from other donors' samples. Sequencing was performed on whole blood, taken in connection with sensitization to the hapten diphenylcyclopropenone (DPC). CDR3 sequence reads: CASSQGNSPLHF. For the CDR3, the DNA is TGTGCCAGCAGCCAGGGTAATTCACCCCTCCACTTT.